This T cell receptor beta chain was profiled in a study of blood T cells in healthy people across ages. Remarks on this clonotype: The target antigen is unknown.

A second roughly 7 to 11 cycle PCR used barcoded and J-beta primers. TCRdb re-derived calls from the 5' RACE reads in MiXCR, one entry per CDR3 protein. The table has more than 650,000 distinct CDR3 sequences, approximately 21% seen once. Notes on the study in general: Long-lived donors exceeded aged donors in naive CD4+ cells and diversity.

Sequenced input: blood. This TCR derives from a man aged 70 or older in good health.

The CDR3 region is CAISELQGVTDTQYF. The DNA for the CDR3 is TGTGCCATCAGTGAGTTACAGGGGGTAACAGATACGCAGTATTTT. The chain uses TRBV10-3 and TRBJ2-3, with 8 bases identical to TRBD1. This CDR3 has 15 residues. CDR1 ENHRY and CDR2 SYGVKD come from the germline V gene. J gave up 3 bases and V 1 base, and 3 bases lay outside the gene matches.